These 4 T cell receptor beta chains share one sample of origin, sequenced in a study of molecular identifiers for immune sequencing clone quantification. MiXCR, run by TCRdb on the PCR reads, gives a single entry per CDR3 protein. The sample shows 20,000 to 25,000 distinct CDR3 sequences, 17% of them seen only once. Source material: naive CD8+ T cells from blood, with Jurkat cell RNA spiked in. Documented subset: FACS-sorted CD8+CD4-CCR7+CD45RA+ naive T cells. The receptors here all came from a human donor in good health. Some libraries in this study had Jurkat cell RNA spiked in.

Turning to this clonotype: A much more abundant neighbour one base away suggests this may be a read error. The conserved final phenylalanine or tryptophan is absent from the CDR3, which likely points to a read error. The chain combines TRBV9 with TRBJ2-7; 8 bases map to TRBD1. V lost 3 bases to trimming and J lost 0 bases; unmatched junction nucleotides: 2. Germline loops: CDR1 SGDLS, CDR2 YYNGEE. This CDR3 spans 14 amino acids. CDR3 in DNA: TGTGCCAGCAGCGAACAGGGGGACTCCTACGAGCAGTACCTC. Translation: CASSEQGDSYEQYL.

This clonotype appeared many times. The rearrangement joins TRBV6-1 to TRBJ2-7; 7 nucleotides align to TRBD1. This CDR3 is built from 16 residues. The V segment lost 4 bases and the J segment 3 bases; nucleotides outside the gene matches: 12. The germline CDR1 and CDR2 sequences are MNHNS and SASEGT. CDR3 region: CASSAHRQGLGYEQYF. The CDR3 DNA sequence: TGTGCCAGCAGTGCTCACAGACAGGGATTGGGCTACGAGCAGTACTTC.

This clonotype was seen repeatedly, ten times or more. The CDR3 DNA follows: TGTGCCAGCAGCGTAGGGGCCAGGCCAAACAATGAGCAGTTCTTC. This translates into CASSVGARPNNEQFF. This chain joins TRBV9 and TRBJ2-1; no firm D call. Germline CDR1 is SGDLS and CDR2 is YYNGEE. This CDR3 comprises 15 residues. V was clipped by 0 bases and J by 5 bases, with 12 bases between them.

About this clonotype itself: This sequence may be a read error, since a much larger clone differs from it by one base. This chain connects TRBV24-1 to TRBJ1-5, with TRBD1 matching over 7 bases. The CDR3 runs to 14 residues. CDR1 is KGHDR and CDR2 is SFDVKD in the germline V gene. The CDR3 sequence: CAIGTADSNQLQHF. The DNA of the CDR3 is TGTGCCATAGGGACAGCGGATAGCAATCAGCTCCAGCATTTT.